This TCR beta chain stems from a study of PD-1 blockade in classical Hodgkin lymphoma. TCRdb keeps only in-frame clones here, not all; method: immunoSEQ multiplex PCR. This sample yields about 41,000 clones, of which roughly 70% are seen a single time; around 20% belongs to the top ten. CDR3 size: 13 residues. V gave up 1 base and J gave up 9 bases, with 10 bases separating them. Germline assignment: CDR1 MGHDK and CDR2 SYGVNS. Each of the patients experienced relapse following autologous stem cell transplantation, and their brentuximab vedotin exposure differed. The chain employs TRBV25-1 and TRBJ2-1, with a tentative D call TRBD2 (6 bases). The receptor's source is a human donor with classical Hodgkin lymphoma. Sample: peripheral blood mononuclear cells (PBMCs), taken at baseline. The CDR3, as DNA: TGTGCCAGCAGTGAATTACTAGCTGGTGAGCAGTTCTTC. Its translation: CASSELLAGEQFF.